This T cell receptor (beta chain) comes out of a study of T cell responses to AZD1222 COVID-19 vaccine. CDR3 length: 14 amino acids. Germline V gene sequence: CDR1 LGHDT, CDR2 YNNKEL (reference sequence). Trimming shortened V by 3 bases and J by 4 bases, and 12 bases separated the two germline ends. The assay was immunoSEQ multiplex PCR, and TCRdb's table has in-frame clones only and misses some. This repertoire shows about 140,000 clones, roughly 92% found once; its top ten account for around 5.1%. As concerns this clone: The antigen remains unidentified.

General study results and limits: Breadth and depth of Spike-specific TCRs rose after two AZD1222 doses.

This rearrangement joins TRBV3-1 (or the pseudogene TRBV3-2) to TRBJ1-2; D may be TRBD1 (6 bases). This clonotype originated in an adult in good health. The starting material was peripheral blood, obtained on day 0 of AZD1222 vaccination. The CDR3 protein is CASSHGQRVYGYTF. The CDR3 bases are TGTGCCAGCAGCCATGGACAGAGGGTCTATGGCTACACCTTC.